A single sample is the source of the 15 T cell receptor beta chains below, sequenced in a study of blood T cell repertoires in COVID-19. Only in-frame clones appear in the TCRdb table, and some are missing; sequencing was by immunoSEQ multiplex PCR. The repertoire holds roughly 250,000 clones, about 85% seen once, with 0.85% to 0.9% in the top ten. Sequenced material: peripheral blood. The receptors were sampled from a human donor with COVID-19, enrolled during active disease. The donor label of this sample is uncertain.

J is TRBJ1-6 and V is TRBV7-3; no clear D gene. V lost 2 bases and J lost 8, with 13 bases in between. Germline values: CDR1 SGHTA, CDR2 FQGTGA. CDR3 size: 15 residues. As DNA, the CDR3 is TGTGCCAGCAGCTTATCCGACAAAGGTGATTCACCCCTCCACTTT. This translates into CASSLSDKGDSPLHF.

This chain links TRBV5-1 with TRBJ1-5; 8 bases align to TRBD1. V was pared by 0 bases and J by 6 bases, with 11 bases of the junction left unmatched. The CDR3 sequence is 17 residues long. The V gene's germline CDR1 is SGHRS and CDR2 YFSETQ. CDR3 protein: CASSLEPGQGDSQPQHF. CDR3 nucleotide sequence: TGCGCCAGCAGCTTGGAACCAGGACAGGGAGACTCTCAGCCCCAGCATTTT. Supplemented by reference TRBV5-1 and TRBJ1-5, the full variable domain reads KAGVTQTPRYLIKTRGQQVTLSCSPISGHRSVSWYQQTPGQGLQFLFEYFSETQRNKGNFPGRFSGRQFSNSRSEMNVSTLELGDSALYLCASSLEPGQGDSQPQHFGDGTRLSIL.

V is TRBV15 and J is TRBJ1-4; a possible D gene is TRBD1 (5 bases). Per germline, CDR1 LNHNV and CDR2 YYDKDF (reference sequence). The CDR3 covers 14 residues. The V and J ends lost 8 bases and 0 bases respectively, with 10 bases between them. The CDR3 sequence: CATAEQATNEKLFF. The CDR3, as DNA: TGTGCCACCGCTGAACAGGCAACTAATGAAAAACTGTTTTTT.

This rearrangement joins TRBV3-1 (or the pseudogene TRBV3-2) to TRBJ1-1, with D perhaps TRBD1 (5 bases). Germline V gene sequence: CDR1 LGHDT, CDR2 YNNKEL (reference sequence). This CDR3 has 14 amino acids. The V gene lost 5 bases and the J gene lost 0 bases, with 10 bases spanning the gap. DNA of the CDR3: TGTGCCAGCAGCGGCGGCAGGGTGAACACTGAAGCTTTCTTT. Translating it yields CASSGGRVNTEAFF.

Only one count was recorded for this clone. V is TRBV3-1 (or the pseudogene TRBV3-2) and J is TRBJ1-3, with D uncertain. This CDR3 comprises 14 residues. Germline V CDR1 and CDR2: LGHDT, YNNKEL (reference sequence). The V end was cut by 3 bases, the J end by 0 bases, with 6 bases between. The CDR3 reads CASSQFLSGNTIYF. Written as DNA, the CDR3 is TGTGCCAGCAGCCAGTTCCTCTCTGGAAACACCATATATTTT.

The rearrangement links TRBV19 to TRBJ2-1; 9 bases are a match to TRBD2. Germline V gene data show CDR1 as LNHDA and CDR2 as SQIVND (reference sequence). V shed 10 bases and J 7 bases; nucleotides not matched to a gene: 14. The CDR3 is made up of 15 amino acids. This CDR3 reads CATDRVAGDKNEQFF. DNA for the CDR3: TGTGCCACCGATAGGGTAGCGGGAGACAAGAATGAGCAGTTCTTC.

This chain links TRBV9 with TRBJ2-3; TRBD2 agrees at 10 bases. V gave up 5 bases and J gave up 6 bases; unmatched junction bases: 9. The CDR3 runs to 15 residues. Germline CDR1 and CDR2: SGDLS and YYNGEE. The CDR3 loop is CASSPGASGSDTQYF. CDR3 nucleotide sequence: TGTGCCAGCAGTCCTGGCGCTAGCGGGAGTGATACGCAGTATTTT.

The chain is built from TRBV30 and TRBJ1-1, with 11 bases aligning to TRBD1. CDR1 is GTSNPN, CDR2 SVGIG, per germline (reference sequence). This CDR3 region has 16 residues. Trimming removed 1 base from V and 1 base from J; junction bases left unmatched: 5. CDR3 residues: CAWSGGQGGRNTEAFF. CDR3 sequence (DNA): TGTGCCTGGAGTGGGGGACAGGGGGGGAGGAACACTGAAGCTTTCTTT.

The chain has TRBV19 and TRBJ2-1; tentative D call: TRBD2 (6 bases). The V end lost 3 bases, the J end lost 3 bases, and 12 bases lay between the germline ends. CDR1 and CDR2 from the germline V gene are LNHDA and SQIVND (reference sequence). The CDR3 is 15 residues long. CDR3 bases: TGTGCCAGTAGTATTTCAGGAGGGCGCTACAATGAGCAGTTCTTC. It translates to CASSISGGRYNEQFF.

The chain combines TRBV18 with TRBJ2-7, with D unresolved. Germline V CDR1 and CDR2: KGHSH, LQKENI. V gave up 3 bases and J gave up 6 bases, with 12 bases separating them. This CDR3 spans 13 amino acids. The CDR3 nucleotides read TGTGCCAGCTCACCCGATGGTCGCGGCGAGCAGTACTTC. Translated: CASSPDGRGEQYF.

The chain carries TRBV12-3 or TRBV12-4 and TRBJ1-2; D possibly corresponds to TRBD1 (5 bases). The CDR3 consists of 13 residues. With 3 bases removed from V and 2 bases from J, the gap between germline ends came to 7 bases. CDR3: CASSLGRNYGYTF. Written as DNA, the CDR3 is TGTGCCAGCAGTTTGGGGCGAAACTATGGCTACACCTTC.

The chain joins TRBV11-1 to TRBJ1-1; D might be TRBD1 (5 bases). Germline CDR1 reads SGHAT; CDR2 reads FQDESV (reference sequence). Trimming cost V 3 bases and J 1 base, with 12 bases left between them. The CDR3 loop spans 15 amino acids. CDR3 in amino acids: CASSFPRGWNTEAFF. The DNA of the CDR3 is TGTGCCAGCAGCTTTCCCCGGGGGTGGAACACTGAAGCTTTCTTT.

The chain carries TRBV7-2 and TRBJ1-5; TRBD1 might be the D (5 bases). CDR1 and CDR2 from the germline V gene are SGHTA and FQGNSA. This CDR3 is built from 15 residues. Deletions cut 0 bases from V and 3 bases from J, with 9 bases between. In DNA, the CDR3 is TGTGCCAGCAGCTTAGCAGGGGCCCTCAATCAGCCCCAGCATTTT. This sequence encodes CASSLAGALNQPQHF.

This clone was observed a single time. This chain links TRBV29-1 with TRBJ2-5; 7 nucleotides match TRBD2. The V gene end was trimmed by 6 bases and the J gene end by 0 bases; junction bases not matched to a gene: 10. The germline V gene has CDR1 SQVTM and CDR2 ANQGSEA. CDR3 length: 15 residues. The CDR3 sequence: CSVNAPGLNQETQYF. The CDR3, as DNA: TGCAGCGTCAACGCCCCGGGACTAAACCAAGAGACCCAGTACTTC. Together with reference TRBV29-1 and TRBJ2-5, the CDR3 gives the full variable domain: SAVISQKPSRDICQRGTSLTIQCQVDSQVTMMFWYRQQPGQSLTLIATANQGSEATYESGFVIDKFPISRPNLTFSTLTVSNMSPEDSSIYLCSVNAPGLNQETQYFGPGTRLLVL.

This rearrangement joins TRBV28 to TRBJ1-2; 9 positions agree with TRBD1. V lost 6 bases, J lost 6 bases, and 5 bases stayed unmatched. Germline V gene data show CDR1 as MDHEN and CDR2 as SYDVKM. The CDR3 is 13 residues long. This CDR3 is CASSRDRADGYTF. CDR3 in DNA: TGTGCCAGCAGCCGGGACAGGGCTGATGGCTACACCTTC.